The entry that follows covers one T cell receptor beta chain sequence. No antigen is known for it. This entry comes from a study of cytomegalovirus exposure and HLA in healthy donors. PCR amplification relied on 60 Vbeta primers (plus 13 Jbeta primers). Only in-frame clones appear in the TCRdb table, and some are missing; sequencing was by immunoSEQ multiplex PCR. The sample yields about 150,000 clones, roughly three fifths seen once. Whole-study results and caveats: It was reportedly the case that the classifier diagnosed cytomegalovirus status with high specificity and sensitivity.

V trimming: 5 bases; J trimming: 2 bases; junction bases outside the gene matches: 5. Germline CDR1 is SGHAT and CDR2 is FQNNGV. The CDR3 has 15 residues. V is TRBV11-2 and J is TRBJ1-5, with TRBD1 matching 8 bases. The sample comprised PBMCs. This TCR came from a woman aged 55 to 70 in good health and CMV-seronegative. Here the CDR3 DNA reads TGTGCCAGCAGCCCAGGACAGGGCGGCAATCAGCCCCAGCATTTT. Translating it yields CASSPGQGGNQPQHF.